This passage covers 5 T cell receptor beta chains from one sample sequenced in a study of Graves' ophthalmopathy and Graves' hyperthyroidism. The TCR beta CDR3 regions underwent amplification from RNA transcripts. An initial RT-PCR round employing HTBI primers preceded a second-round multiplex PCR. TCRdb reprocessed the multiplex PCR reads with MiXCR, giving one entry per CDR3 protein. The repertoire consists of over a million distinct CDR3 sequences, with 35% to 45% occurring once and the leading ten covering around 10%. Sequencing was done on a sample of peripheral blood or thyroid tissue (not recorded which). Receptor source: an adult man with Graves' hyperthyroidism.

The CDR3 nucleotides read TGTGCCAGTAGTATGGGAGGGTCCGGGGCCCAGTACTTC. It specifies CASSMGGSGAQYF. This chain joins TRBV19 and TRBJ2-5, with 7 bases fitting TRBD2. The CDR3 length is 13 residues. CDR1 is LNHDA, CDR2 SQIVND, per germline (reference sequence). The junction had 7 bases not matched to a gene; V was cut back by 3 bases and J by 9 bases.

Ten or more counts support this clonotype. The rearrangement uses TRBV7-9 and TRBJ1-4; 8 nucleotides align to TRBD1. This CDR3 has 16 residues. V gave up 6 bases and J gave up 8 bases; unmatched junction bases: 14. The V gene's germline CDR1 is SEHNR and CDR2 FQNEAQ (reference sequence). The CDR3 sequence: CASSPPPDRVEEKLFF. The CDR3 DNA reads TGTGCCAGCAGTCCCCCTCCGGACAGGGTAGAAGAAAAACTGTTTTTT.

This clonotype was recorded a few times. V gene TRBV2 combines with J gene TRBJ2-3; D unresolved. The germline CDR1 and CDR2 sequences are SNHLY and FYNNEI. The CDR3 runs 12 residues. The V end was cut by 5 bases, the J end by 5 bases, with 8 bases between. CDR3 sequence: CASSSIGDTQYF. The CDR3 DNA sequence: TGTGCCAGCAGTTCCATCGGAGATACGCAGTATTTT. The whole variable domain, filled in from reference TRBV2 and TRBJ2-3, reads EPEVTQTPSHQVTQMGQEVILRCVPISNHLYFYWYRQILGQKVEFLVSFYNNEISEKSEIFDDQFSVERPDGSNFTLKIRSTKLEDSAMYFCASSSIGDTQYFGPGTRLTVL.

This clonotype has more than one count but fewer than ten. V gene TRBV5-8 combines with J gene TRBJ1-2; D gene uncertain. Trimming took 0 bases from V and 1 from J, leaving 13 bases between them. Germline assignment: CDR1 SGHTS and CDR2 YDEGEE. This CDR3 has 16 residues. CDR3 residues: CASSLGIVRINYGYTF. The CDR3 DNA follows: TGTGCCAGCAGCTTGGGAATCGTCAGGATTAACTATGGCTACACCTTC. Using reference TRBV5-8 and TRBJ1-2 for the parts outside the CDR3, the full variable domain is EAGVTQSPTHLIKTRGQQATLRCSPISGHTSVYWYQQALGLGLQFLLWYDEGEERNRGNFPPRFSGRQFPNYSSELNVNALELEDSALYLCASSLGIVRINYGYTFGSGTRLTVV.

This clonotype showed up just once. With a much larger clone just one base away, this may be a read error. This rearrangement joins TRBV12-3 or TRBV12-4 to TRBJ1-1; 7 bases match TRBD1. With 7 bases clipped from V and 4 bases from J, the junction kept 9 bases outside the gene matches. The CDR3 runs to 14 residues. The chain's CDR3 is CASIPQGGTTEAFF. The CDR3 DNA sequence: TGTGCCAGCATTCCCCAGGGGGGGACCACTGAAGCTTTCTTT.